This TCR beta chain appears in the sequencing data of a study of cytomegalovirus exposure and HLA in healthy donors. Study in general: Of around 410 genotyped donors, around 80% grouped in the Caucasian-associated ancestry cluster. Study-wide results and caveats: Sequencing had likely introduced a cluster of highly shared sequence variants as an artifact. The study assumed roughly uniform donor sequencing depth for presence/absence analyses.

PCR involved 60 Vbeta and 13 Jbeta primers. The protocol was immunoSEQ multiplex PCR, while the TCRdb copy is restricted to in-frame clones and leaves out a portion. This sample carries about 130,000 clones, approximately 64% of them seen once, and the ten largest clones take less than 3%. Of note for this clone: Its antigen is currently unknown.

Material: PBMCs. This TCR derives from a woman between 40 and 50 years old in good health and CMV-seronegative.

The CDR3 nucleotides read TGTGCCTGGGACTTGACAGGCTACACCGGGGAGCTGTTTTTT. This gives the protein CAWDLTGYTGELFF. The chain has TRBV30 and TRBJ2-2; TRBD1 is a possible D gene (6 bases). The V gene's germline CDR1 is GTSNPN and CDR2 SVGIG (reference sequence). CDR3 size: 14 residues. Between the trimmed V and J ends, which lost 5 bases and 3 bases, there was a span of 13 bases.